The clone carrying this TCR beta chain was counted ten times or more. What it binds is unknown. This sample is drawn from a study of regulatory T cells in long-lasting Graves disease. The germline V and J ends were trimmed by 0 bases and 0 bases, with 2 bases remaining between them. CDR3 size: 13 residues. Germline CDR1 and CDR2: LNHDA and SQIVND (reference sequence). Study-level findings and limits: Newly diagnosed Graves' patients had higher TCR diversity than persistent ones. There were preferences for TRBV28, TRBJ1-2 and TRBJ2-5 in persistent disease.

Arm-PCR with iRepertoire HTBI primers amplified the CDR3 regions for these TCR beta libraries. As handled by the study authors: The samples included approximately 62 TRBV and over 13 TRBJ segments. TCRdb analysed the multiplex PCR reads with MiXCR anew, one entry per CDR3 protein. TCRdb, not the authors, supplied the V and J calls. The sample has 300,000 or so distinct CDR3 sequences, around 19% seen once; the top ten hold around 30%. Time point here: persistent/refractory GD, antithyroid drugs over 5 years with positive TRAb. Extracted RNA from PBMCs served as the source of the TCR library. EDTA tubes were used for drawing nine milliliters of peripheral blood.

This chain connects TRBV19 to TRBJ1-1, with D uncertain. The starting material was peripheral blood mononuclear cells (PBMCs), obtained when the disease was refractory, from a patient treated with antithyroid drugs. This receptor was obtained from a female donor with Graves disease. CDR3 nucleotide sequence: TGTGCCAGTAGTATAGATCTGAACACTGAAGCTTTCTTT. Translated, it gives CASSIDLNTEAFF.